A selection of T cell receptor beta chains follows, all from one sample in a study of CD8 T cells in Susac syndrome. From the immunoSEQ multiplex PCR reads, TCRdb called clonotypes with MiXCR, one entry per CDR3 protein. The sample gives around 170,000 distinct CDR3 sequences, 85% to 95% of which show up once; roughly 0.12% is in the top ten. Sequenced sample: CD4+ T cells from PBMCs. These receptors all come from a human donor with Susac syndrome. Each CDR3 is given with its conserved first and last residue. D genes are given only for firm matches. The size of a clone is reported for some rows only, either as once, few or many, or as a class for expanded clones.

DNA	CDR3	D	V	J	size
TGTGCCAGCAGCACCGGACTAGCGGGGGCTACGGTGCAGTACTTC	CASSTGLAGATVQYF	TRBD2	TRBV7-2	TRBJ2-7	-
TGCAGTGCCCGACGGGCTAGCGGGCAAGAGACCCAGTACTTC	CSARRASGQETQYF	TRBD2	TRBV20-1	TRBJ2-5	-
TGTGCCAGTAGTGCCCGACAGGTTAACACCGGGGAGCTGTTTTTT	CASSARQVNTGELFF	-	TRBV19	TRBJ2-2	-
TGTGCCAGCAGTCTCCGACTAACCGGGGGGCCCCAAGAGACCCAGTACTTC	CASSLRLTGGPQETQYF	-	TRBV6-5	TRBJ2-5	-
TGTGCCAGCAGCTTGAGTTCTCCTAATTCACCCCTCCACTTT	CASSLSSPNSPLHF	-	TRBV7-8	TRBJ1-6	-
TGTGCCAGCAGTGTAGGGGAGAGGGGCAATCAGCCCCAGCATTTT	CASSVGERGNQPQHF	-	TRBV6-2/TRBV6-3	TRBJ1-5	-
TGCAGCGTTGAACTTATGGGGGATAATGAAAAACTGTTTTTT	CSVELMGDNEKLFF	-	TRBV29-1	TRBJ1-4	-
TGTGCCAGCAGTACACGGACTGGTAACGAGCAGTACTTC	CASSTRTGNEQYF	-	TRBV6-1	TRBJ2-7	few
TGCGCCAGCAGCGTTGGGGGAGAAGAAACTGAAGCTTTCTTT	CASSVGGEETEAFF	-	TRBV5-1	TRBJ1-1	-
TGCAGTGCCCGAGGGGGGAATAATTCACCCCTCCACTTT	CSARGGNNSPLHF	-	TRBV20-1	TRBJ1-6	-
TGTGCCACCCCGCAGGACTCGGCCCCTATACGGGAGCAGTACTTC	CATPQDSAPIREQYF	-	TRBV24-1	TRBJ2-7	-
TGCGCCAGCAGCCCGGGACTACAGCAGTTCTTC	CASSPGLQQFF	TRBD2	TRBV5-1	TRBJ2-1	-
TGTGCCATCAGCCCCCTAGCAGTAGGAGAGACCCAGTACTTC	CAISPLAVGETQYF	-	TRBV10-3	TRBJ2-5	-
TGTGCCAGCAGTCAGAATTCAGATGGCTACACCTTC	CASSQNSDGYTF	-	TRBV6-6	TRBJ1-2	-
TGTGCCAGCAGCCCGGGAGGGGGCCTAGGCACTGAAGCTTTCTTT	CASSPGGGLGTEAFF	TRBD1	TRBV7-9	TRBJ1-1	few
TGTGCCAGCAGGCTAGGGTGGGTGCGGGACTCACCCCTCCACTTT	CASRLGWVRDSPLHF	-	TRBV25-1	TRBJ1-6	-
TGTGCCAGCAGCCAAGATCGGGGGGCTAATGAAAAACTGTTTTTT	CASSQDRGANEKLFF	-	TRBV4-2	TRBJ1-4	-
TGTGCCAGCAGCGCGAACAATGAGCAGTTCTTC	CASSANNEQFF	-	TRBV9	TRBJ2-1	-
TGCGCCAGCAGTCGGGACAGTGGGAACACTGAAGCTTTCTTT	CASSRDSGNTEAFF	TRBD1	TRBV5-1	TRBJ1-1	few
TGTGCCAGCAGTTCGAGGGGGTCCCAGCCCCAGCATTTT	CASSSRGSQPQHF	-	TRBV12-3/TRBV12-4	TRBJ1-5	-
TGTGCCTGGGGACAGGGTTACAATGAGCAGTTCTTC	CAWGQGYNEQFF	TRBD1	TRBV30	TRBJ2-1	-
TGTGCCAGCACCTACGACCCGGAATCACCCCTCCACTTT	CASTYDPESPLHF	-	TRBV6-5	TRBJ1-6	-
TGTGCCAGCAGCTTGGAGGGCGCTGGGGCCAACGTCCTGACTTTC	CASSLEGAGANVLTF	-	TRBV5-6	TRBJ2-6	-
TGCGCCAGCAGCAATCGGACAGGGGGCCAGTATGGCTACACCTTC	CASSNRTGGQYGYTF	TRBD1	TRBV5-1	TRBJ1-2	-
TGCAGTGCTAACGACAGGGATGGTGAAAAACTGTTTTTT	CSANDRDGEKLFF	TRBD1	TRBV20-1	TRBJ1-4	-
TGTGCCAGCAGCGGTTTGCAAGAGACCCAGTACTTC	CASSGLQETQYF	-	TRBV3-1	TRBJ2-5	-
TGCGCCAGCAGCCCAGCCGACAGGGGTGTCTATGGCTACACCTTC	CASSPADRGVYGYTF	TRBD1	TRBV4-1	TRBJ1-2	-
TGCAGTGCAGTTACTAGCACAGATACGCAGTATTTT	CSAVTSTDTQYF	-	TRBV20-1	TRBJ2-3	-
TGCAGCGTTACGGGGGGGCCCTCCTACGAGCAGTACTTC	CSVTGGPSYEQYF	TRBD2	TRBV29-1	TRBJ2-7	few
TGTGCCAGCAGCGTAGGTCGGACTAGCGAGACCCAGTACTTC	CASSVGRTSETQYF	TRBD2	TRBV9	TRBJ2-5	-
TGCGCCAGCAGCTTGGCCGGACGGGCAGGAGGCTACACCTTC	CASSLAGRAGGYTF	-	TRBV5-1	TRBJ1-2	-
TGTGCCAGCAGCCAAAGGGGGGACTATGGCTACACCTTC	CASSQRGDYGYTF	-	TRBV3-1	TRBJ1-2	-
TGTGCCAGCAGCCAAAGCCGGGACAAGCATGGCTACACCTTC	CASSQSRDKHGYTF	-	TRBV3-1	TRBJ1-2	-
TGCAGCGTTGAACCCTCGGGGGGTGGGACTGAAGCTTTCTTT	CSVEPSGGGTEAFF	-	TRBV29-1	TRBJ1-1	-
TGTGCCAGCAGCCCGCCCGCAGCTAACTATGGCTACACCTTC	CASSPPAANYGYTF	-	TRBV3-1	TRBJ1-2	-
TGTGCCAGCAGTTACTCAGGCACGAACACCGGGGAGCTGTTTTTT	CASSYSGTNTGELFF	-	TRBV6-5	TRBJ2-2	-
TGTGCCAGCAGCTTAGTGAGAGGGGGCTCCTACGAGCAGTACTTC	CASSLVRGGSYEQYF	-	TRBV7-9	TRBJ2-7	once
TGCGCCAGCAGCTTGGGACAGGGAGGGGAGAGCTTGTTTGGCTACACCTTC	CASSLGQGGESLFGYTF	TRBD1	TRBV5-1	TRBJ1-2	-
TGTGCCAGCATGAGGGGGGACCCCTACAATGAGCAGTTCTTC	CASMRGDPYNEQFF	-	TRBV2	TRBJ2-1	-
TGCAGTGCTAGAGATCCGGCAGGGGGTTTCTACGAGCAGTACTTC	CSARDPAGGFYEQYF	TRBD1	TRBV20-1	TRBJ2-7	-
TGTGCCAGCTCACCACCGGGCGGAACCCAAGAGACCCAGTACTTC	CASSPPGGTQETQYF	-	TRBV18	TRBJ2-5	once
TGTGCCAGCTCACCTAGCGGGGGGCCGACAGATACGCAGTATTTT	CASSPSGGPTDTQYF	TRBD2	TRBV18	TRBJ2-3	-
TGTGCCATCAGCCAACAGGGGGGCGATGGCTACACCTTC	CAISQQGGDGYTF	TRBD1	TRBV10-3	TRBJ1-2	-
TGCGCCAGCAGCCAAGGGGACTTGACCTACGAGCAGTACTTC	CASSQGDLTYEQYF	-	TRBV4-1	TRBJ2-7	once
TGCAGTGCAGGATGGACAGGGCGGAACATTCAGTACTTC	CSAGWTGRNIQYF	TRBD1	TRBV20-1	TRBJ2-4	-
TGCAGTGCTAGAGATCCCACTAGCGGAGGCACAGATACGCAGTATTTT	CSARDPTSGGTDTQYF	TRBD2	TRBV20-1	TRBJ2-3	-
TGTGCCAGCAGTTTCAGGGCCAACACTGAAGCTTTCTTT	CASSFRANTEAFF	-	TRBV12-3/TRBV12-4	TRBJ1-1	-
TGTGCCAGCAGCATAAGGACGGGCCTCTCCTACGAGCAGTACTTC	CASSIRTGLSYEQYF	-	TRBV11-2	TRBJ2-7	-
TGTGCCAGCAGTGCTCCGGGACAGGGATCCTACGAGCAGTACTTC	CASSAPGQGSYEQYF	TRBD1	TRBV6-1	TRBJ2-7	-
TGTGCCAGCAGCCAAACCCGGGATTTCAATGAGCAGTTCTTC	CASSQTRDFNEQFF	-	TRBV11-2	TRBJ2-1	once
TGTGCCAGCTCACCATACGGGGATGGCGAGCAGTACTTC	CASSPYGDGEQYF	-	TRBV18	TRBJ2-7	-
TGCGCCAGCAGCTACCCGACTTCGTACCAAGAGACCCAGTACTTC	CASSYPTSYQETQYF	-	TRBV5-1	TRBJ2-5	-
TGTGCCAGCAGCAAGCGCAGGGGGTACTTC	CASSKRRGYF	-	TRBV21-1	TRBJ2-7	-
TGTGCCAGCAGCCGGGGGGGGACAGGGCTCTACGAGCAGTACTTC	CASSRGGTGLYEQYF	-	TRBV7-8	TRBJ2-7	-
TGTGCCAGCAGTTTAGTCCCCCCATCTAGCGGGGGGGCACAAGATACGCAGTATTTT	CASSLVPPSSGGAQDTQYF	TRBD2	TRBV12-3/TRBV12-4	TRBJ2-3	-
TGTGCCAGCTCACCAGGGGGTAACCCCTATGGCTACACCTTC	CASSPGGNPYGYTF	-	TRBV18	TRBJ1-2	once
TGTGCCAGCAGTCCGACAGCGGCTAATTCACCCCTCCACTTT	CASSPTAANSPLHF	-	TRBV27	TRBJ1-6	-
TGTGCCAGCAGTACCGGGACACAGCCCGGGGAGCTGTTTTTT	CASSTGTQPGELFF	-	TRBV27	TRBJ2-2	-
TGTGCCAGCAGCCCAGAGCTCGGGAACTATGGCTACACCTTC	CASSPELGNYGYTF	-	TRBV7-6	TRBJ1-2	-